This T cell receptor beta chain comes out of a study of blood T cell repertoires in COVID-19. Whole-study context: Some COVID-19 samples were acute and others convalescent; all came from the United States, Italy and Spain. PBMCs, B-cell-depleted T cells, or T cells were the source of the cDNA or gDNA that made up the material.

The V segment lost 3 bases and the J segment 9 bases; nucleotides outside the gene matches: 10. Germline V gene data show CDR1 as LGHNA and CDR2 as YNFKEQ. This CDR3 region has 16 residues. Enrollment of patients from Seattle took place during active infection, with longitudinal follow-up. In the study's own analysis: Nucleated cell counts were estimated from reference gene primer amplification. Method: immunoSEQ multiplex PCR; TCRdb's copy keeps in-frame clones and lacks some. V and J calls and clone size come straight from that table; D and trimming were deduced from the DNA. The data contain 150,000 to 200,000 clones, about 88% of them singletons.

The rearrangement links TRBV4-2 to TRBJ1-6; TRBD1 matches 8 bases. This TCR was recovered from a woman between 45 and 65 years old with COVID-19, enrolled during active disease. Sequences were obtained from peripheral blood. CDR3 sequence reads: CASSQNPGQGGSPLHF. The CDR3, as DNA: TGTGCCAGCAGCCAGAACCCAGGACAGGGCGGTTCACCCCTCCACTTT.